These 9 T cell receptor beta chains came from one sample sequenced in a study of blood T cell repertoires in COVID-19. The method was immunoSEQ multiplex PCR; TCRdb's version includes in-frame clones alone and lacks a portion of them. The sample includes about 200,000 clones, 90% seen only once; the top ten take 1.2%. The specimen sequenced was PBMCs or T cells enriched from blood (not recorded which). These receptors came from a young man who had recovered from COVID-19.

V is TRBV18 and J is TRBJ1-6; D may be TRBD1 (5 bases). V was shortened by 5 bases and J by 8 bases, with 10 bases between the two germline ends. CDR1 and CDR2 (germline): KGHSH, LQKENI. The CDR3 totals 13 residues. The chain's CDR3 is CASSLSTDSPLHF. CDR3 bases: TGTGCCAGCTCATTATCGACAGATTCACCCCTCCACTTT.

The chain couples TRBV5-6 to TRBJ2-1, with 9 positions matching TRBD1. This CDR3 has 17 residues. Germline values: CDR1 SGHDT, CDR2 YYEEEE. V was pared by 4 bases and J by 9 bases, with 17 bases of the junction left unmatched. The CDR3 nucleotides read TGTGCCAGCAGCGGAAGGGACAGGGCTTTACTTATTGGTGAGCAGTTCTTC. Translating it yields CASSGRDRALLIGEQFF.

The CDR3 sequence: CASSPDRAVGEQYF. CDR3 in DNA: TGTGCCAGCAGTCCGGACAGGGCAGTGGGGGAGCAGTACTTC. This sequence joins TRBV7-2 and TRBJ2-7, with 8 bases identical to TRBD1. This CDR3 region has 14 residues. Germline lookup yields CDR1 SGHTA and CDR2 FQGNSA. V shed 6 bases, J shed 7 bases, and the junction held 11 bases outside the gene matches.

This clone was counted a single time. The J gene is TRBJ1-6, the V gene TRBV19, with 8 bases identical to TRBD1. CDR1 and CDR2 from the germline V gene are LNHDA and SQIVND (reference sequence). There are 18 residues in the CDR3. The trim removed 2 bases at V and 9 bases at J, leaving 15 bases unmatched. CDR3 amino acids: CASSIPFQTQGARSPLHF. The CDR3 nucleotides are TGTGCCAGTAGTATACCCTTTCAGACTCAGGGGGCGCGTTCACCCCTCCACTTT.

This clone showed up just a few times. The chain carries TRBV9 and TRBJ1-1; possible D gene TRBD1, 5 bases. Trimming shortened V by 0 bases and J by 0 bases, and 24 bases separated the two germline ends. The CDR3 spans 20 residues. Germline CDR1 and CDR2: SGDLS and YYNGEE. CDR3 residues: CASSVDPPRAGGGMNTEAFF. CDR3 nucleotides: TGTGCCAGCAGCGTAGACCCCCCCCGCGCCGGGGGAGGCATGAACACTGAAGCTTTCTTT.

The chain employs TRBV10-1 and TRBJ2-3, with D maybe TRBD2 (5 bases). Germline values: CDR1 WNHNN, CDR2 SYGVQD (reference sequence). The CDR3 is 14 amino acids. With 3 bases removed from V and 4 bases from J, the gap between germline ends came to 11 bases. Here the CDR3 DNA reads TGCGCCAGCAGTGAAGGGAGTATCGCAGATACGCAGTATTTT. The encoded protein is CASSEGSIADTQYF.

This sequence joins TRBV5-5 and TRBJ1-2; D unresolved. CDR1 SGHKS and CDR2 YYEKEE come from the germline V gene (reference sequence). The CDR3 is 15 amino acids. The V end lost 5 bases, the J end lost 0 bases, and 14 bases lay between the germline ends. CDR3 residues: CASRLDIVPNYGYTF. CDR3 sequence (DNA): TGTGCCAGCAGGTTAGATATCGTCCCTAACTATGGCTACACCTTC.

This chain connects TRBV5-1 to TRBJ1-1, with 7 bases identical to TRBD1. The CDR3 length is 14 residues. Per germline, CDR1 SGHRS and CDR2 YFSETQ. V lost 5 bases and J lost 5; bases outside the gene matches: 9. The CDR3 coding sequence is TGCGCCAGCAGACCAGGACAGGCGGCTACTGAAGCTTTCTTT. It translates to CASRPGQAATEAFF.

V is TRBV10-1 and J is TRBJ2-1, with D tentatively TRBD1 (7 bases). Per the germline V gene, CDR1 is WNHNN and CDR2 is SYGVQD (reference sequence). The CDR3 is made up of 16 amino acids. The ends were cut back, 0 bases at V and 4 bases at J, with 13 bases in the middle. In DNA, the CDR3 is TGCGCCAGCAGTGAGTCGCAGGGGGGCCTTTACAATGAGCAGTTCTTC. Protein product: CASSESQGGLYNEQFF.